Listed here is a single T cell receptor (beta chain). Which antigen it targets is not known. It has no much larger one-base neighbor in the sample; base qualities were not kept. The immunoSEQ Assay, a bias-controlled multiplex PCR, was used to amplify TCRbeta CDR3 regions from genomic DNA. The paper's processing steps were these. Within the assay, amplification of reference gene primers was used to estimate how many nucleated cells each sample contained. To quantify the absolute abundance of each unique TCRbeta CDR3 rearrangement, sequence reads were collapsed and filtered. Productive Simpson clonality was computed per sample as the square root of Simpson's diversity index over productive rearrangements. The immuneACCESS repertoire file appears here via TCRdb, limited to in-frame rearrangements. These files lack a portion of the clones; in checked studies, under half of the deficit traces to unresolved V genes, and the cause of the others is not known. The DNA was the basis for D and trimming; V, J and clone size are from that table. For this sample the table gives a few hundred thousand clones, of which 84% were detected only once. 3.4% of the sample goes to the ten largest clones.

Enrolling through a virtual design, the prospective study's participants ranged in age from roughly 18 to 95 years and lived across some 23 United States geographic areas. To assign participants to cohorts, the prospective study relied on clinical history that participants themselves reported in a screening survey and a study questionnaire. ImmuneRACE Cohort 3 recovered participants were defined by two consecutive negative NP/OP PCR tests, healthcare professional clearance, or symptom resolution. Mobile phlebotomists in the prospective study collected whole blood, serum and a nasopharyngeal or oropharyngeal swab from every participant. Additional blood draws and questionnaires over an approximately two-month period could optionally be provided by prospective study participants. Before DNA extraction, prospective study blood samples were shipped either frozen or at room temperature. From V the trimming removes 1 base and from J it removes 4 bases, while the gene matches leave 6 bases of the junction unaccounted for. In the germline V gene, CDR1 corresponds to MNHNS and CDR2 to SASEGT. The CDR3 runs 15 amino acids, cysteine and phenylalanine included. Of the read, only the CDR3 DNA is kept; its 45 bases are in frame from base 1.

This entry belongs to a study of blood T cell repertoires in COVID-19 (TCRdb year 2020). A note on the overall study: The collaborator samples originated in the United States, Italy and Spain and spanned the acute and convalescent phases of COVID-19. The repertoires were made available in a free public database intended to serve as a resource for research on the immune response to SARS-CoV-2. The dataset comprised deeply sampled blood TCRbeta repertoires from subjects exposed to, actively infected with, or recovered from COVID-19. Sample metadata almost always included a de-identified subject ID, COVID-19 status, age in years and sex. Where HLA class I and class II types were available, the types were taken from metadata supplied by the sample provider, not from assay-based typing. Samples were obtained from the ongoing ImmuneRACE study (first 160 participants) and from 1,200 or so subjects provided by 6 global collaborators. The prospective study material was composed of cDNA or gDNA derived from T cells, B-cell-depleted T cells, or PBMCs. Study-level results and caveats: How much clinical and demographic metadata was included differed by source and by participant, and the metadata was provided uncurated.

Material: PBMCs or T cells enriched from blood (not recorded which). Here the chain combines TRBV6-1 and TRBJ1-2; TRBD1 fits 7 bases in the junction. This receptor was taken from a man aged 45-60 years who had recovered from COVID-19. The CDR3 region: CASSEVHGTAYGYTF. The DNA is TGTGCCAGCAGTGAAGTTCATGGGACAGCCTATGGCTACACCTTC.